This T cell receptor beta chain originates from a study of T cells in Graves' hyperthyroidism and ophthalmopathy. Template material for amplifying TCR beta CDR3 regions consisted of RNA transcripts. HTBI primers drove first-round RT-PCR of the TCR CDR3. TCRdb independently ran MiXCR on the multiplex PCR reads; one entry per CDR3 protein. The data show a few hundred thousand distinct CDR3 sequences, more than 15% seen once. This clonotype appeared many times. Germline CDR1 reads LNHDA; CDR2 reads SQIVND (reference sequence). This CDR3 comprises 15 residues. J gave up 2 bases and V 5 bases, and 8 bases lay outside the gene matches.

Sequencing was done on a sample of blood. The receptor was derived from a woman aged 18-29 years with Graves' hyperthyroidism that later progressed to Graves' ophthalmopathy. The rearrangement uses TRBV19 and TRBJ1-1; 7 nucleotides agree with TRBD1. The DNA of the CDR3 is TGTGCCAGTAGTCCCCTGGACAGGACAAACACTGAAGCTTTCTTT. Translated, it gives CASSPLDRTNTEAFF.